The clone carrying this TCR beta chain came up once. What it binds is not known. This sample was included in a study of OX40 agonist ivuxolimab in advanced cancers. Study observations and caveats: More expanded clones were seen, on average, in CD8+ T cells than in CD4+.

Autoimmune disease history or systemic immunosuppression barred patients. Some clones are missing from TCRdb's copy, which holds only in-frame ones; the method was immunoSEQ multiplex PCR. The data show about 55,000 clones, with roughly 90% seen just once and roughly 7% held by the top ten. This CDR3 has 15 amino acids. The ends were cut back, 3 bases at V and 1 base at J, with 13 bases in the middle. Germline V gene data show CDR1 as GTSNPN and CDR2 as SVGIG (reference sequence). The chain combines TRBV30 with TRBJ2-4, with no clear D. The TCR sequence derives from an adult with an advanced solid tumor such as melanoma, head and neck, liver or kidney cancer. Sample: CD4+ or CD8+ T cells sorted from blood, taken in a trial of the OX40 agonist ivuxolimab. The CDR3 sequence: CAWRHQNRAKNIQYF. CDR3 bases: TGTGCCTGGAGACATCAAAATAGGGCCAAAAACATTCAGTACTTC. Using reference TRBV30 and TRBJ2-4 for the parts outside the CDR3, the full variable domain is SQTIHQWPATLVQPVGSPLSLECTVEGTSNPNLYWYRQAAGRGLQLLFYSVGIGQISSEVPQNLSASRPQDRQFILSSKKLLLSDSGFYLCAWRHQNRAKNIQYFGAGTRLSVL.